What follows describes a single T cell receptor (beta chain). Its target is not known. This entry belongs to a study of regulatory T cells in long-lasting Graves disease. The study, taken as a whole, reports: Only a small sample size was used, which may have cut accuracy.

V was pared by 2 bases and J by 3 bases, with 16 bases between. The CDR3 is 17 amino acids. Germline V gene lookup returns CDR1 KGHSH and CDR2 LQKENI. Time point meaning: newly diagnosed GD, antithyroid drugs for less than 3 months. PBMC RNA served as the TCR library source. With iRepertoire HTBI primers and Arm-PCR of CDR3 regions, TCR beta libraries were built. Using its own MiXCR run on the multiplex PCR reads, TCRdb lists one record per CDR3 protein. This table holds 350,000 to 450,000 distinct CDR3 sequences, more than 13% found once. The data also belong to a second study, concerning T cells in Graves' hyperthyroidism and ophthalmopathy. That work adds: The study left out patients who had uncontrolled infection, other autoimmune disease, pregnancy or lactation. Most clonotypes expanded in thyroid above 0.001 were likewise present in blood.

The specimen comprised peripheral blood mononuclear cells (PBMCs), sampled at new diagnosis, from a patient treated with antithyroid drugs. This TCR came from a woman aged 25 to 39 with Graves disease. V is TRBV18 and J is TRBJ2-2, with D tentatively TRBD2 (6 bases). CDR3 coding DNA: TGTGCCAGCTCACCATTGGAGGGACGGATACACACCGGGGAGCTGTTTTTT. Translating it yields CASSPLEGRIHTGELFF.